These 27 T cell receptor beta chains were sequenced from one sample in a study of shared T cell receptors in the human thymus. Sequenced by immunoSEQ multiplex PCR; TCRdb stores in-frame clones only, minus some. Among roughly 660,000 clones listed, around 87% were seen once. These same data were also listed under a study on human thymus T cells.

Material for sequencing was thymocytes. Receptors were obtained from a boy under three years old with a congenital heart defect.

V is TRBV7-9 and J is TRBJ1-2, with no clear D. The germline gives CDR1 SEHNR, CDR2 FQNEAQ (reference sequence). This CDR3 region has 14 residues. V was shortened by 2 bases and J by 4 bases, with 11 bases between the two germline ends. CDR3 loop: CASSLSLVSYGYTF. CDR3 DNA sequence: TGTGCCAGCAGCTTAAGTCTGGTCAGCTATGGCTACACCTTC.

The rearrangement uses TRBV5-1 and TRBJ1-1; no clear D gene. The V end was cut by 4 bases, the J end by 4 bases, with 14 bases between. Germline loops: CDR1 SGHRS, CDR2 YFSETQ. This CDR3 comprises 14 residues. In DNA form, the CDR3 reads TGCGCCAGCAGCAGAGACCCGGCGGCCACTGAAGCTTTCTTT. It translates to CASSRDPAATEAFF.

The chain employs TRBV7-3 and TRBJ2-1, with a tentative D call TRBD2 (6 bases). V lost 6 bases, J lost 10 bases, and 16 bases lay in between. Germline V gene data show CDR1 as SGHTA and CDR2 as FQGTGA. The CDR3 totals 13 residues. DNA for the CDR3: TGTGCCAGCAGGTCCCCCCGGCGGGGCGAGCAGTTCTTC. This codes for CASRSPRRGEQFF.

The V call is TRBV15, the J call TRBJ2-7; TRBD2 matches 8 bases. The V gene's germline CDR1 is LNHNV and CDR2 YYDKDF (reference sequence). The CDR3 loop spans 18 amino acids. The J segment lost 0 bases and the V segment lost 0 bases, leaving 10 bases of the junction unmatched. The CDR3: CATSRDGGLAHSSYEQYF. CDR3 bases: TGTGCCACCAGCAGAGATGGAGGACTAGCTCACTCCTCCTACGAGCAGTACTTC.

The rearrangement links TRBV7-2 to TRBJ2-1, with D uncertain. V lost 5 bases and J lost 9, with 8 bases in between. The CDR3 extends over 11 amino acids. The germline CDR1 and CDR2 sequences are SGHTA and FQGNSA. CDR3 residues: CASSLVGEQFF. As DNA, the CDR3 is TGTGCCAGCAGCCTCGTCGGTGAGCAGTTCTTC.

This chain links TRBV6-1 with TRBJ2-1; TRBD1 aligns across 8 bases. CDR3 length: 15 residues. V lost 7 bases, J lost 7 bases, and 12 bases stayed unmatched. CDR1 and CDR2 from the germline V gene are MNHNS and SASEGT. The DNA of the CDR3 is TGTGCCAGCACATCAGGGGGCCTTATTCCTAATGAGCAGTTCTTC. The encoded protein is CASTSGGLIPNEQFF.

The rearrangement joins TRBV19 to TRBJ2-5, with 7 bases aligning to TRBD1. This CDR3 is built from 14 residues. V dropped 1 base and J dropped 4; count of bases not matched to a gene: 3. Germline assignment: CDR1 LNHDA and CDR2 SQIVND (reference sequence). The CDR3 DNA is TGTGCCAGTAGTATAGGCCGGACAGGAGAGACCCAGTACTTC. Protein product: CASSIGRTGETQYF.

The V gene is TRBV4-3, the J gene TRBJ2-2; 10 bases line up with TRBD1. CDR3 length: 19 residues. The J segment lost 4 bases and the V segment lost 0 bases, leaving 11 bases of the junction unmatched. Germline V CDR1 and CDR2: LGHNA, YSLEER. The CDR3 bases are TGCGCCAGCAGCCAAGAAATCCCCGACAGGGGGCGAAGCACCGGGGAGCTGTTTTTT. It specifies CASSQEIPDRGRSTGELFF.

The rearrangement joins TRBV27 to TRBJ2-7, with TRBD2 matching 9 bases. The CDR3 loop spans 13 amino acids. With V trimmed by 6 bases and J by 6 bases, 6 bases remained unmatched. Per germline, CDR1 MNHEY and CDR2 SMNVEV (reference sequence). CDR3 sequence: CASSAGLATEQYF. The CDR3 DNA reads as TGTGCCAGCAGCGCGGGACTAGCTACCGAGCAGTACTTC.

This chain links TRBV5-4 with TRBJ2-7, with D tentatively TRBD1 (5 bases). Trimming shortened V by 7 bases and J by 5 bases, and 10 bases separated the two germline ends. The CDR3 has 11 residues. Germline CDR1 reads SGHNT; CDR2 reads YYREEE (reference sequence). For the CDR3, the DNA is TGTGCCAGCGAGCAGGGCCACGAGCAGTACTTC. Its protein product is CASEQGHEQYF.

The chain employs TRBV27 and TRBJ2-5; 15 bases fit TRBD2. The germline V gene encodes CDR1 MNHEY and CDR2 SMNVEV (reference sequence). This CDR3 is built from 18 residues. Trimming took 3 bases from V and 5 from J; bases not matched to a gene: 10. CDR3 residues: CASSFGLAGGPPRETQYF. The DNA of the CDR3 is TGTGCCAGCAGTTTCGGACTAGCGGGAGGGCCTCCCCGGGAGACCCAGTACTTC.

Points on this clone: Other DNA sequences in this specimen translate into the identical CDR3. This chain connects TRBV4-2 to TRBJ1-1; D is undetermined. The CDR3 is 13 residues long. In germline, CDR1 is LGHNA, CDR2 YNFKEQ. Trimming stripped 0 bases from V and 2 bases from J, with 4 bases between. DNA for the CDR3: TGTGCCAGCAGCCAAGATAGAAACACTGAAGCTTTCTTT. Its protein product is CASSQDRNTEAFF.

The chain carries TRBV4-3 and TRBJ1-4; TRBD1 agrees at 7 bases. CDR3 length: 21 amino acids. The germline gives CDR1 LGHNA, CDR2 YSLEER. V trimming: 0 bases; J trimming: 9 bases; junction bases outside the gene matches: 25. CDR3 bases: TGCGCCAGCAGCCAAGATCACCTTGACAGGGAACAGAGGTCGACCAGACAAAAACTGTTTTTT. Protein: CASSQDHLDREQRSTRQKLFF.

A single count supports this clone. The CDR3 protein is CASSEEGLAGGDTQYF. The CDR3 nucleotides are TGTGCCAGCAGTGAAGAGGGACTAGCGGGAGGGGATACGCAGTATTTT. V gene TRBV2 combines with J gene TRBJ2-3, with 16 bases aligning to TRBD2. The CDR3 has 16 residues. The V gene end was trimmed by 1 base and the J gene end by 6 bases; junction bases not matched to a gene: 1. The germline V gene has CDR1 SNHLY and CDR2 FYNNEI.

The chain combines TRBV19 with TRBJ2-1, with D possibly matching TRBD1 (6 bases). The CDR3 length is 13 residues. Germline V gives CDR1 LNHDA, CDR2 SQIVND (reference sequence). With 6 bases removed from V and 10 bases from J, the gap between germline ends came to 16 bases. The CDR3 reads CASRPGQRTEQFF. The CDR3 DNA sequence: TGTGCCAGTAGGCCGGGACAACGGACGGAGCAGTTCTTC. Full variable domain (remainder filled in from reference TRBV19 and TRBJ2-1): DGGITQSPKYLFRKEGQNVTLSCEQNLNHDAMYWYRQDPGQGLRLIYYSQIVNDFQKGDIAEGYSVSREKKESFPLTVTSAQKNPTAFYLCASRPGQRTEQFFGPGTRLTVL.

This clone showed up just a few times. The rearrangement uses TRBV5-5 and TRBJ2-2; a weak D match, TRBD1 (6 bases). Germline loops: CDR1 SGHKS, CDR2 YYEKEE (reference sequence). The CDR3 is made up of 15 amino acids. V was trimmed by 3 bases and J by 1 base, leaving 10 bases between them. CDR3 coding DNA: TGTGCCAGCAGCTCCGTGACAGGGAACACCGGGGAGCTGTTTTTT. This translates into CASSSVTGNTGELFF.

The chain combines TRBV21-1 with TRBJ1-4. TRBV21-1 corresponds to a pseudogene. The CDR3 consists of 13 residues. The CDR3 loop is CASSPGVGEKLFF. As DNA, the CDR3 is TGTGCCAGCAGCCCGGGGGTAGGGGAAAAACTGTTTTTT.

J is TRBJ2-7 and V is TRBV10-2; 7 bases map to TRBD2. This CDR3 has 11 residues. Trimming at V came to 5 bases and at J to 9 bases, leaving 4 bases not matched to a gene. CDR1 is WSHSY and CDR2 is SAAADI in the germline V gene. The DNA for the CDR3 is TGCGCCAGCAGTAGAAGGGAGGGGCAGTACTTC. Translation: CASSRREGQYF.

The CDR3, as DNA: TGCGCCAGCAGCTTGCTCGGACTTAACACTGAAGCTTTCTTT. This encodes CASSLLGLNTEAFF. The V call is TRBV5-1, the J call TRBJ1-1; D ambiguous. Per germline, CDR1 SGHRS and CDR2 YFSETQ. The CDR3 extends over 14 amino acids. V was shortened by 1 base and J by 2 bases, with 9 bases between the two germline ends.

V is TRBV5-1 and J is TRBJ2-1; 10 nucleotides agree with TRBD2. Per the germline V gene, CDR1 is SGHRS and CDR2 is YFSETQ. Trimming cost V 0 bases and J 8 bases; bases outside gene matches: 5. The CDR3 runs to 15 residues. The CDR3 region is CASSLESSGSYEQFF. The CDR3 DNA sequence: TGCGCCAGCAGCTTGGAGTCTAGCGGGAGTTATGAGCAGTTCTTC.

The chain recombines TRBV30 with TRBJ2-7; 11 bases agree with TRBD2. This CDR3 spans 19 amino acids. V dropped 0 bases and J dropped 2; count of bases not matched to a gene: 15. CDR1 is GTSNPN, CDR2 SVGIG, per germline (reference sequence). CDR3 nucleotide sequence: TGTGCCTGGAGTGTAAATGTGGCTAGCGGGAGGCATCCCCCCTACGAGCAGTACTTC. It yields the protein CAWSVNVASGRHPPYEQYF.

CDR3 in amino acids: CASSGDGQGSNQPQHF. CDR3 DNA sequence: TGTGCCAGCAGTGGGGACGGACAGGGGAGCAATCAGCCCCAGCATTTT. The chain is built from TRBV2 and TRBJ1-5; the match to TRBD1 covers 9 bases. The CDR3 has 16 amino acids. J gave up 1 base and V 4 bases, and 5 bases lay outside the gene matches. Germline CDR1 is SNHLY and CDR2 is FYNNEI.

The chain has TRBV6-5 and TRBJ2-1, with D perhaps matching TRBD2 (6 bases). CDR1 is MNHEY, CDR2 SVGAGI, per germline. Deletions cut 1 base from V and 9 bases from J, with 19 bases between. The CDR3 runs 16 residues. The CDR3 is CASSYLEGGAWGEQFF. The CDR3 DNA sequence: TGTGCCAGCAGTTACTTGGAGGGCGGAGCGTGGGGTGAGCAGTTCTTC.

This chain joins TRBV6-1 and TRBJ2-7, with D unresolved. Trimming took 9 bases from V and 0 from J, leaving 9 bases between them. This CDR3 spans 12 amino acids. Germline V gene sequence: CDR1 MNHNS, CDR2 SASEGT. The CDR3, as DNA: TGTGCCAGTGCTCGGTTCTCCTACGAGCAGTACTTC. Translating gives CASARFSYEQYF.

J is TRBJ2-3 and V is TRBV2; the D gene is possibly TRBD2 (6 bases). Germline CDR1 is SNHLY and CDR2 is FYNNEI. This CDR3 has 12 amino acids. V lost 5 bases, J lost 5 bases, and 8 bases lay in between. Here the CDR3 DNA reads TGTGCCAGCAGTTCCGGGAGAGATACGCAGTATTTT. Protein: CASSSGRDTQYF.

The rearrangement uses TRBV7-9 and TRBJ2-7, with D possibly TRBD1 on 7 matching bases. Trimming pared 4 bases from V and 3 bases from J, leaving 19 bases between. This CDR3 comprises 16 residues. The germline gives CDR1 SEHNR, CDR2 FQNEAQ (reference sequence). Written as DNA, the CDR3 is TGTGCCAGCAGCTCAGGCCGCCGGCAGGGGGGCTACGAGCAGTACTTC. Protein: CASSSGRRQGGYEQYF.

The chain is built from TRBV7-4 and TRBJ1-2; 7 bases are shared with TRBD1. Germline loops: CDR1 SGHVT, CDR2 SQSDAQ. The V and J ends lost 3 bases and 0 bases, in that order; junction bases with no gene match: 22. The CDR3 runs to 21 residues. Written as DNA, the CDR3 is TGTGCCAGCAGCTTCATCCCACCGGGACAGCGCTTTGATTACTCTAACTATGGCTACACCTTC. Protein sequence: CASSFIPPGQRFDYSNYGYTF. The variable domain in full, with the rest retrieved from reference TRBV7-4 and TRBJ1-2, is GAGVSQSPRYKVAKRGRDVALRCDSISGHVTLYWYRQTLGQGSEVLTYSQSDAQRDKSGRPSGRFSAERPERSVSTLKIQRTEQGDSAVYLCASSFIPPGQRFDYSNYGYTFGSGTRLTVV.